These T cell receptor beta chains were read from a single sample in a study of cytomegalovirus exposure and HLA in healthy donors. Only in-frame clones appear in the TCRdb table, and some are missing; sequencing was by immunoSEQ multiplex PCR. The table lists roughly 150,000 clones, roughly 66% of them singletons. Sequencing was performed on PBMCs. All receptors come from a woman younger than 35 in good health and CMV-seronegative. Each CDR3 is given with its conserved first and last residue. The D gene is left open where the match is weak. Clone size is shown for a subset of rows, as once, few, many or a class of expanded clone.

j_call: TRBJ2-1; d_call: TRBD1; clone_size: .; v_call: TRBV6-5; cdr3_aa: CASSYSMQGVGEQFF; cdr3_nt: TGTGCCAGCAGTTACTCGATGCAGGGGGTGGGTGAGCAGTTCTTC
j_call: TRBJ1-5; d_call: .; clone_size: once; v_call: TRBV27; cdr3_aa: CASSLTSDQPQHF; cdr3_nt: TGTGCCAGCAGTTTGACATCAGATCAGCCCCAGCATTTT
j_call: TRBJ2-1; d_call: .; clone_size: .; v_call: TRBV11-2; cdr3_aa: CASSEGHLAAYNEQFF; cdr3_nt: TGTGCCAGCAGCGAGGGTCACCTAGCAGCCTACAATGAGCAGTTCTTC
j_call: TRBJ2-6; d_call: TRBD1; clone_size: few; v_call: TRBV11-3; cdr3_aa: CASSWGQLSSGANVLTF; cdr3_nt: TGTGCCAGCAGCTGGGGACAGCTTAGCTCTGGGGCCAACGTCCTGACTTTC
j_call: TRBJ1-5; d_call: TRBD1; clone_size: few; v_call: TRBV6-6; cdr3_aa: CASSSPRDRYNQPQHF; cdr3_nt: TGTGCCAGCAGTTCACCCCGGGACAGGTACAATCAGCCCCAGCATTTT
j_call: TRBJ1-1; d_call: TRBD1; clone_size: once; v_call: TRBV7-9; cdr3_aa: CASSGGQAAWAFF; cdr3_nt: TGTGCCAGCAGCGGGGGACAGGCCGCATGGGCTTTCTTT
j_call: TRBJ2-3; d_call: TRBD2; clone_size: .; v_call: TRBV7-2; cdr3_aa: CASSLPGGDTQYF; cdr3_nt: TGTGCCAGCAGCTTACCGGGAGGGGATACGCAGTATTTT
j_call: TRBJ2-2; d_call: .; clone_size: .; v_call: TRBV7-9; cdr3_aa: CASSLAWQDTGELFF; cdr3_nt: TGTGCCAGCAGCTTAGCCTGGCAGGACACCGGGGAGCTGTTTTTT
j_call: TRBJ1-2; d_call: TRBD1; clone_size: .; v_call: TRBV28; cdr3_aa: CASFSGTASLYGYTF; cdr3_nt: TGTGCCAGCTTCTCAGGGACAGCCTCTTTGTATGGCTACACCTTC
j_call: TRBJ2-7; d_call: TRBD2; clone_size: .; v_call: TRBV9; cdr3_aa: CASSVAGRGGEQYF; cdr3_nt: TGTGCCAGCAGCGTAGCAGGGAGGGGCGGCGAGCAGTACTTC
j_call: TRBJ2-2; d_call: TRBD2; clone_size: .; v_call: TRBV5-1; cdr3_aa: CASSQRAGSGELFF; cdr3_nt: TGCGCCAGCAGCCAACGAGCGGGATCCGGGGAGCTGTTTTTT
j_call: TRBJ1-1; d_call: TRBD1; clone_size: few; v_call: TRBV5-5; cdr3_aa: CASSVLTGGTEAFF; cdr3_nt: TGTGCCAGCAGCGTATTAACAGGGGGGACTGAAGCTTTCTTT
j_call: TRBJ2-7; d_call: TRBD1; clone_size: .; v_call: TRBV7-6; cdr3_aa: CASSSRTGGEQYF; cdr3_nt: TGTGCCAGCAGCTCCCGGACAGGGGGGGAGCAGTACTTC
j_call: TRBJ2-3; d_call: .; clone_size: .; v_call: TRBV6-1; cdr3_aa: CASSFGSTDTQYF; cdr3_nt: TGTGCCAGCAGTTTCGGGAGCACAGATACGCAGTATTTT
j_call: TRBJ2-1; d_call: TRBD2; clone_size: few; v_call: TRBV5-1; cdr3_aa: CASRVTGTSAYNEQFF; cdr3_nt: TGCGCCAGCAGAGTCACCGGGACTAGCGCCTACAATGAGCAGTTCTTC
j_call: TRBJ2-2; d_call: .; clone_size: .; v_call: TRBV5-1; cdr3_aa: CASSLQWSSNTGELFF; cdr3_nt: TGCGCCAGCAGCTTACAGTGGTCCTCGAACACCGGGGAGCTGTTTTTT
j_call: TRBJ2-3; d_call: .; clone_size: .; v_call: TRBV7-8; cdr3_aa: CASSLGGTATDTQYF; cdr3_nt: TGTGCCAGCAGCTTAGGTGGGACTGCCACAGATACGCAGTATTTT
j_call: TRBJ2-3; d_call: .; clone_size: .; v_call: TRBV6-5; cdr3_aa: CASREGGADTQYF; cdr3_nt: TGTGCCAGCAGGGAGGGCGGGGCAGATACGCAGTATTTT
j_call: TRBJ1-1; d_call: TRBD1; clone_size: .; v_call: TRBV7-2; cdr3_aa: CASGTGGGGTEAFF; cdr3_nt: TGTGCCAGCGGGACAGGGGGCGGAGGGACTGAAGCTTTCTTT
j_call: TRBJ1-1; d_call: TRBD1; clone_size: .; v_call: TRBV6-5; cdr3_aa: CASRVNRGNTEAFF; cdr3_nt: TGTGCCAGCAGAGTGAACAGGGGGAACACTGAAGCTTTCTTT
j_call: TRBJ1-1; d_call: TRBD1; clone_size: .; v_call: TRBV29-1; cdr3_aa: CSVPDRANTEAFF; cdr3_nt: TGCAGCGTTCCGGACAGGGCGAACACTGAAGCTTTCTTT
j_call: TRBJ1-2; d_call: .; clone_size: .; v_call: TRBV5-6; cdr3_aa: CASSVHRADYGYTF; cdr3_nt: TGTGCCAGCAGCGTCCACAGGGCGGACTATGGCTACACCTTC
j_call: TRBJ2-5; d_call: .; clone_size: .; v_call: TRBV28; cdr3_aa: CASRSIRFRETQYF; cdr3_nt: TGTGCCAGCAGATCAATTCGTTTCCGGGAGACCCAGTACTTC
j_call: TRBJ1-1; d_call: .; clone_size: .; v_call: TRBV4-1; cdr3_aa: CASSQDRGRGNTEAFF; cdr3_nt: TGCGCCAGCAGCCAAGATCGAGGGAGGGGGAACACTGAAGCTTTCTTT
j_call: TRBJ2-3; d_call: .; clone_size: .; v_call: TRBV30; cdr3_aa: CAWSVGGAGTDTQYF; cdr3_nt: TGTGCCTGGAGTGTAGGGGGTGCGGGCACAGATACGCAGTATTTT
j_call: TRBJ2-5; d_call: TRBD1; clone_size: few; v_call: TRBV5-4; cdr3_aa: CASSYDRGVKTQYF; cdr3_nt: TGTGCCAGCAGCTACGACAGGGGAGTCAAGACCCAGTACTTC
j_call: TRBJ2-2; d_call: .; clone_size: few; v_call: TRBV7-2; cdr3_aa: CASSLIGAAGGELFF; cdr3_nt: TGTGCCAGCAGCCTCATAGGAGCCGCGGGCGGGGAGCTGTTTTTT
j_call: TRBJ2-1; d_call: .; clone_size: .; v_call: TRBV6-5; cdr3_aa: CASSWGGLNEQFF; cdr3_nt: TGTGCCAGCAGTTGGGGGGGCTTAAATGAGCAGTTCTTC
j_call: TRBJ2-7; d_call: .; clone_size: .; v_call: TRBV4-3; cdr3_aa: CASSPRYGSYEQYF; cdr3_nt: TGCGCCAGCAGCCCAAGATACGGGTCCTACGAGCAGTACTTC
j_call: TRBJ2-1; d_call: .; clone_size: .; v_call: TRBV11-3; cdr3_aa: CASSFSPTLYNEQFF; cdr3_nt: TGTGCCAGCAGTTTTAGCCCCACACTATACAATGAGCAGTTCTTC
j_call: TRBJ2-7; d_call: .; clone_size: .; v_call: TRBV7-2; cdr3_aa: CASSLALRGEQYF; cdr3_nt: TGTGCCAGCAGCTTAGCGCTACGGGGGGAGCAGTACTTC
j_call: TRBJ1-2; d_call: TRBD1; clone_size: .; v_call: TRBV5-6; cdr3_aa: CASSWTGTYTF; cdr3_nt: TGTGCCAGCAGCTGGACAGGGACCTACACCTTC
j_call: TRBJ1-5; d_call: .; clone_size: .; v_call: TRBV5-1; cdr3_aa: CASSLDGGSQPQHF; cdr3_nt: TGCGCCAGCAGCTTGGATGGAGGCAGCCAGCCCCAGCATTTT
j_call: TRBJ1-1; d_call: .; clone_size: once; v_call: TRBV2; cdr3_aa: CASSDNLNTEAFF; cdr3_nt: TGTGCCAGCAGCGACAATTTGAACACTGAAGCTTTCTTT